Below, one TCR beta chain is given with its context. Germline CDR1 and CDR2: MNHEY and SMNVEV (reference sequence). V dropped 7 bases and J dropped 5 bases, with 15 bases sitting between them. The length of the CDR3 is 13 residues. Using immunoSEQ multiplex PCR, the repertoire was profiled, and TCRdb retains in-frame clones only, with some absent. The sample has 83,000 or so clones, roughly 92% seen once. The record originates from a study of technical replicates of blood from a few donors. V gene TRBV27 combines with J gene TRBJ2-7, with D perhaps matching TRBD2 (7 bases). The sample consisted of T cells isolated from PBMCs. The clonotype originates from a human donor in good health. Written as DNA, the CDR3 is TGTGCCAGCACCCCCGGCGGGGGCCACGAGCAGTACTTC. Translating gives CASTPGGGHEQYF.